Shown below are 30 T cell receptor beta chains from a single sample sequenced in a study of T cells in Graves' hyperthyroidism and ophthalmopathy. The source material, RNA transcripts, was used to amplify TCR beta CDR3 regions. The study used the HTBI primer set for a first-round RT-PCR of the TCR CDR3. TCRdb independently ran MiXCR on the multiplex PCR reads; one entry per CDR3 protein. The top ten clones hold approximately 33% of a sample with more than 300,000 distinct CDR3 sequences, about 18% of them seen once. The sequencing sample was made of blood. The source is a woman aged 25-40 years with Graves' hyperthyroidism that later progressed to Graves' ophthalmopathy.

The gene calls are TRBV28 and TRBJ1-2; a possible D gene is TRBD1 (5 bases). The CDR3 has 15 amino acids. Germline CDR1 and CDR2: MDHEN and SYDVKM. Trimming left V 6 bases short and J 4 bases short, with 18 bases between. CDR3 sequence: CASSKNLDKFYGYTF. CDR3 DNA: TGTGCCAGCAGCAAAAATTTGGACAAGTTCTATGGCTACACCTTC.

CDR3 DNA sequence: TGTGCCAGCAACGGAGTCGGGAGGGGTTTAGGAGAGACCCAGTACTTC. It specifies CASNGVGRGLGETQYF. The rearrangement joins TRBV28 to TRBJ2-5; the match to TRBD2 covers 8 bases. The V gene end was trimmed by 7 bases and the J gene end by 4 bases; junction bases not matched to a gene: 14. This CDR3 comprises 16 residues. Germline V CDR1 and CDR2: MDHEN, SYDVKM.

The chain recombines TRBV4-1 with TRBJ2-7; no reliable D call. CDR1 MGHRA and CDR2 YSYEKL come from the germline V gene. The CDR3 is made up of 10 amino acids. V was trimmed by 8 bases and J by 6 bases, leaving 8 bases between them. CDR3 sequence reads: CASGMSEQYF. The CDR3 nucleotides are TGCGCCAGCGGGATGAGCGAGCAGTACTTC.

Many counts were recorded for this clonotype. This chain connects TRBV15 to TRBJ1-5; possible D gene TRBD1, 5 bases. V lost 2 bases and J lost 4, with 21 bases in between. CDR1 LNHNV and CDR2 YYDKDF come from the germline V gene (reference sequence). This CDR3 has 18 residues. CDR3 loop: CATSRLRSGQGQNQPQHF. CDR3 sequence (DNA): TGTGCCACCAGCAGACTCCGTAGCGGCCAGGGTCAAAATCAGCCCCAGCATTTT.

This clonotype has at least ten counts. The chain has TRBV3-1 and TRBJ2-1, with 13 nucleotides matching TRBD2. After removal of 7 bases from V and 7 bases from J, the junction contained 16 bases not matched to a gene. Per germline, CDR1 LGHDT and CDR2 YNNKEL (reference sequence). The CDR3 consists of 18 residues. The CDR3 here is CASNPAGGATSGRNEQFF. CDR3 coding DNA: TGTGCCAGCAACCCCGCGGGAGGTGCGACTAGCGGGAGGAATGAGCAGTTCTTC.

This chain joins TRBV29-1 and TRBJ1-1; no firm D call. Trimming pared 4 bases from V and 8 bases from J, leaving 11 bases between. Germline values: CDR1 SQVTM, CDR2 ANQGSEA. This CDR3 spans 11 amino acids. CDR3 bases: TGCAGCGTTGGGTGGAGGGCAGAAGCTTTCTTT. This translates into CSVGWRAEAFF.

A few counts support this clonotype. DNA of the CDR3: TGCAGTGCTAGAGAAAGACCAGTGGGAGGAAACACCATATATTTT. As protein: CSARERPVGGNTIYF. This rearrangement joins TRBV20-1 to TRBJ1-3; D not resolved. In germline, CDR1 is DFQATT, CDR2 SNEGSKA (reference sequence). V lost 0 bases and J lost 4, with 13 bases in between. CDR3 length equals 15 residues.

This clonotype appeared many times. This rearrangement joins TRBV7-9 to TRBJ2-7; unclear D gene. Trimming pared 5 bases from V and 6 bases from J, leaving 23 bases between. Germline V gene data show CDR1 as SEHNR and CDR2 as FQNEAQ (reference sequence). The CDR3 spans 16 residues. CDR3 in amino acids: CASSPRFDGPGGEQYF. In DNA, the CDR3 is TGTGCCAGCAGCCCCCGTTTCGACGGACCGGGCGGCGAGCAGTACTTC.

The genes are TRBV11-2 and TRBJ2-3; D might be TRBD1 or TRBD2, each matching 5 bases. The germline V gene encodes CDR1 SGHAT and CDR2 FQNNGV. The CDR3 contains 18 residues. Trimming removed 5 bases from V and 1 base from J, with 22 bases in between. CDR3 bases: TGTGCCAGCAGCCTCAGGGACGGGACCATAACACGCACAGATACGCAGTATTTT. It translates to CASSLRDGTITRTDTQYF. Based on the CDR3 plus reference TRBV11-2 and TRBJ2-3, the full variable domain is EAGVAQSPRYKIIEKRQSVAFWCNPISGHATLYWYQQILGQGPKLLIQFQNNGVVDDSQLPKDRFSAERLKGVDSTLKIQPAKLEDSAVYLCASSLRDGTITRTDTQYFGPGTRLTVL.

This clonotype came up a few times. A much larger clone differs from this one at a single base, so this may be a read error. The chain joins TRBV2 to TRBJ2-7, with D possibly TRBD1 on 5 matching bases. This CDR3 is built from 13 residues. Germline V CDR1 and CDR2: SNHLY, FYNNEI. V was shortened by 6 bases and J by 1 base, with 10 bases between the two germline ends. This CDR3 is CASSPTASYEQYF. CDR3 DNA: TGTGCCAGCAGCCCGACAGCTTCCTACGAGCAGTACTTC. Full variable domain (rest looked up from reference TRBV2 and TRBJ2-7): EPEVTQTPSHQVTQMGQEVILRCVPISNHLYFYWYRQILGQKVEFLVSFYNNEISEKSEIFDDQFSVERPDGSNFTLKIRSTKLEDSAMYFCASSPTASYEQYFGPGTRLTVT.

Only a few counts were recorded for this clonotype. The CDR3 region has the DNA TGTGCCAGCAGCCACCAGGGGGATGAGCAGTTCTTC. Amino acids: CASSHQGDEQFF. This chain links TRBV6-2 or TRBV6-3 with TRBJ2-1, with TRBD1 matching over 7 bases. V gave up 6 bases and J gave up 8 bases; unmatched junction bases: 4. The CDR3 has 12 amino acids. The germline CDR1 and CDR2 sequences are MNHEY and SVGEGT.

At least ten counts were recorded for this clonotype. The chain couples TRBV4-2 to TRBJ2-5, with D uncertain. The CDR3 covers 15 residues. The V end lost 1 base, the J end lost 4 bases, and 13 bases lay between the germline ends. The V gene's germline CDR1 is LGHNA and CDR2 YNFKEQ. The CDR3 DNA is TGTGCCAGCAGCCAAGGGACCCTAGGTACAGAGACCCAGTACTTC. This gives the protein CASSQGTLGTETQYF.

The sample holds many counts of this clonotype. V and J are TRBV12-3 or TRBV12-4 and TRBJ2-7; D is unclear. The CDR3 runs to 13 residues. Trimming left V 6 bases short and J 3 bases short, with 12 bases between. CDR3 amino acids: CASRPRDGYEQYF. The CDR3 DNA sequence: TGTGCCAGCAGGCCCCGCGACGGCTACGAGCAGTACTTC.

The rearrangement joins TRBV6-1 to TRBJ1-5; D gene uncertain. V lost 4 bases and J lost 5, with 15 bases in between. The CDR3 runs to 15 residues. CDR1 is MNHNS, CDR2 SASEGT, per germline. The CDR3 bases are TGTGCCAGCAGTGTACAGCGTCTTGAGGATCAGCCCCAGCATTTT. Translating gives CASSVQRLEDQPQHF.

Many counts were recorded for this clonotype. The chain joins TRBV6-1 to TRBJ1-3; D possibly corresponds to TRBD1 (6 bases). V was shortened by 6 bases and J by 0 bases, with 18 bases between the two germline ends. The germline CDR1 and CDR2 sequences are MNHNS and SASEGT. The CDR3 is 17 residues long. The CDR3 reads CASRKTNRASSGNTIYF. In DNA form, the CDR3 reads TGTGCCAGCAGGAAGACCAACAGGGCGAGCTCTGGAAACACCATATATTTT.

This clonotype was seen repeatedly, ten times or more. V usage is TRBV6-1 and J usage is TRBJ1-1; D is unresolved. Germline CDR1 is MNHNS and CDR2 is SASEGT. Trimming took 6 bases from V and 1 from J, leaving 9 bases between them. The CDR3 extends over 13 amino acids. CDR3 residues: CASSPDKNTEAFF. Here the CDR3 DNA reads TGTGCCAGCAGCCCCGACAAGAACACTGAAGCTTTCTTT.

This chain connects TRBV7-9 to TRBJ1-2; D gene unclear. Germline V lookup: CDR1 SEHNR, CDR2 FQNEAQ (reference sequence). Trimming shortened V by 9 bases and J by 2 bases, and 10 bases separated the two germline ends. The CDR3 is 12 amino acids. The CDR3 spells CARAVLNYGYTF. CDR3 bases: TGTGCCAGGGCCGTTCTCAACTATGGCTACACCTTC.

The table lists this clonotype with many counts. The DNA of the CDR3 is TGTGCCAGCATACGGACAGCAGGCACCGGGGAGCTGTTTTTT. The encoded protein is CASIRTAGTGELFF. The gene calls are TRBV28 and TRBJ2-2; D may be TRBD1 (6 bases). CDR1 and CDR2 (germline): MDHEN, SYDVKM. CDR3 length: 14 amino acids. Between the trimmed V and J ends, which lost 7 bases and 4 bases, there was a span of 13 bases.

This clonotype has a count of ten or more. The rearrangement uses TRBV30 and TRBJ2-2, with D possibly TRBD1 on 6 matching bases. Trimming stripped 1 base from V and 2 bases from J, with 8 bases between. Germline loops: CDR1 GTSNPN, CDR2 SVGIG (reference sequence). The CDR3 covers 14 residues. The CDR3 loop is CAWSDRANTGELFF. CDR3 bases: TGTGCCTGGAGTGACAGGGCTAACACCGGGGAGCTGTTTTTT.

The sample holds many counts of this clonotype. This chain uses TRBV29-1 with TRBJ2-6; D is unclear. V was pared by 7 bases and J by 0 bases, with 10 bases between. From germline, CDR1 is SQVTM and CDR2 ANQGSEA. The CDR3 is 14 amino acids. The DNA of the CDR3 is TGCAGCGCCGACGGCAGCTCTGGGGCCAACGTCCTGACTTTC. It yields the protein CSADGSSGANVLTF.

This clonotype was seen a single time. The rearrangement uses TRBV5-1 and TRBJ2-1; D is undetermined. The V gene's germline CDR1 is SGHRS and CDR2 YFSETQ. The CDR3 has 15 residues. With 6 bases removed from V and 7 bases from J, the gap between germline ends came to 20 bases. CDR3: CASTLLRGLRNEQFF. CDR3 sequence (DNA): TGCGCCAGCACCTTACTTCGTGGGCTGAGGAATGAGCAGTTCTTC.

The table lists this clonotype with a few counts. V and J are TRBV29-1 and TRBJ1-4; 8 nucleotides match TRBD1. In germline, CDR1 is SQVTM, CDR2 ANQGSEA. CDR3 size: 13 residues. After removal of 6 bases from V and 8 bases from J, the junction contained 8 bases not matched to a gene. CDR3 DNA sequence: TGCAGCGTCTATGGACAGGGTAACGAAAAACTGTTTTTT. It is translated as CSVYGQGNEKLFF.

In its sample, this clonotype was seen many times. The chain combines TRBV10-3 with TRBJ1-1; 8 nucleotides align to TRBD1. Germline trimming cut 4 bases from V and 6 bases from J; bases unmatched to any gene: 4. The CDR3 is made up of 13 amino acids. From germline, CDR1 is ENHRY and CDR2 SYGVKD. The CDR3 nucleotides are TGTGCCATCAGTGGACAACAGGGGGCTGAAGCTTTCTTT. It translates to CAISGQQGAEAFF.

This clonotype has ten or more counts. Here the CDR3 DNA reads TGCGCCAGCAGCTTGGTCCAGAGAACCTACGAGCAGTACTTC. Its protein is CASSLVQRTYEQYF. The rearrangement joins TRBV5-1 to TRBJ2-7; D is unresolved. The CDR3 runs to 14 residues. Germline CDR1 SGHRS, CDR2 YFSETQ. V dropped 0 bases and J dropped 2 bases, with 9 bases sitting between them.

This clonotype was seen many times. CDR3 loop: CASSPGVYEQYF. In DNA form, the CDR3 reads TGTGCCAGCAGCCCCGGGGTCTACGAGCAGTACTTC. The V call is TRBV3-1, the J call TRBJ2-7; possible D gene TRBD2, 5 bases. This CDR3 contains 12 residues. The V end was cut by 4 bases, the J end by 3 bases, with 7 bases between. CDR1 and CDR2 from the germline V gene are LGHDT and YNNKEL (reference sequence).

The gene calls are TRBV6-2 or TRBV6-3 and TRBJ2-3, with D hard to call. This CDR3 spans 17 amino acids. V was shortened by 4 bases and J by 6 bases, with 23 bases between the two germline ends. Germline lookup yields CDR1 MNHEY and CDR2 SVGEGT. The CDR3 DNA reads as TGTGCCAGCAGTTGCCCCCTTCCCGGCCCCGAGGAGGATACGCAGTATTTT. Protein sequence: CASSCPLPGPEEDTQYF.

This clonotype showed up many times. The CDR3, as DNA: TGTGCCAGCAGTTATCGGTATGGGAACACTGAAGCTTTCTTT. Translating gives CASSYRYGNTEAFF. The chain carries TRBV6-5 and TRBJ1-1; D is undetermined. This CDR3 is 14 amino acids long. Deletions cut 3 bases from V and 1 base from J, with 9 bases between. The germline V gene has CDR1 MNHEY and CDR2 SVGAGI.

The chain recombines TRBV30 with TRBJ1-5; D unclear. Germline CDR1 GTSNPN, CDR2 SVGIG (reference sequence). V was pared by 2 bases and J by 6 bases, with 17 bases between. The CDR3 consists of 15 residues. Here the CDR3 reads CAWSNGILGGQPQHF. The CDR3 DNA reads TGTGCCTGGAGTAACGGGATCTTAGGCGGTCAGCCCCAGCATTTT.

This clonotype was observed at least ten times. The chain combines TRBV5-1 with TRBJ1-2, with TRBD1 matching over 7 bases. V shed 1 base, J shed 1 base, and the junction held 7 bases outside the gene matches. The CDR3 is 16 residues long. Per germline, CDR1 SGHRS and CDR2 YFSETQ. This chain's CDR3 is CASSLWPDRDNYGYTF. As DNA, the CDR3 is TGCGCCAGCAGCTTGTGGCCTGACAGGGATAACTATGGCTACACCTTC.

This clonotype was picked up many times. The chain couples TRBV7-8 to TRBJ1-1, with a tentative D call TRBD1 (6 bases). The germline V gene encodes CDR1 SGHVS and CDR2 FQNEAQ. The CDR3 has 14 amino acids. Trimming removed 1 base at V and 3 bases at J, with 9 bases between. CDR3 DNA sequence: TGTGCCAGCAGCTTAGGGGGGCAGGACACTGAAGCTTTCTTT. Protein: CASSLGGQDTEAFF. The variable domain in full, completed from reference TRBV7-8 and TRBJ1-1, reads GAGVSQSPRYKVAKRGQDVALRCDPISGHVSLFWYQQALGQGPEFLTYFQNEAQLDKSGLPSDRFFAERPEGSVSTLKIQRTQQEDSAVYLCASSLGGQDTEAFFGQGTRLTVV.